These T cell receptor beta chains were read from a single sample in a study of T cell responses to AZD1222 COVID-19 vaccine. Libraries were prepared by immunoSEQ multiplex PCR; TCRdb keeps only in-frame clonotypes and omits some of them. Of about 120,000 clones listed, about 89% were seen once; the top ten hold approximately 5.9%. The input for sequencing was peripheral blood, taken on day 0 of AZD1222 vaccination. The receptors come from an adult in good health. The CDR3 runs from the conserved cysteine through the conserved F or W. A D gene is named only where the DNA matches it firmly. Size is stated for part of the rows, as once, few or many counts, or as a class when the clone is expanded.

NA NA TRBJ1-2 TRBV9 CASREGYGYTF TGTGCCAGCAGGGAGGGTTATGGCTACACCTTC
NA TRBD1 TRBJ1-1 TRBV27 CASRDRAFTEAFF TGTGCCAGCCGGGACAGGGCCTTCACTGAAGCTTTCTTT
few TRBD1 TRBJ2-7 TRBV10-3 CAISEPGTGGYEQYF TGTGCCATCAGTGAGCCGGGGACAGGGGGATACGAGCAGTACTTC
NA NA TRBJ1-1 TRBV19 CASKRGGGTEAFF TGTGCCAGCAAAAGGGGGGGTGGCACTGAAGCTTTCTTT
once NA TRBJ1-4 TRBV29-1 CSASLTTNEKLFF TGCAGCGCCTCACTAACAACTAATGAAAAACTGTTTTTT
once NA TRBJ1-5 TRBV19 CASSILGGQGAQPQHF TGTGCCAGTAGTATCCTGGGGGGGCAGGGCGCTCAGCCCCAGCATTTT
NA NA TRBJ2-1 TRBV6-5 CASSYSGRSSYNEQFF TGTGCCAGCAGTTACTCAGGCAGAAGCTCCTACAATGAGCAGTTCTTC
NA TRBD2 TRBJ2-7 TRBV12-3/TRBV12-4 CASTNGGVEQYF TGTGCCAGCACTAATGGGGGGGTCGAGCAGTACTTC
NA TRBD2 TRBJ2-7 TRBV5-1 CASSLGLAVDEQYF TGCGCCAGCAGCTTGGGACTAGCGGTCGACGAGCAGTACTTC
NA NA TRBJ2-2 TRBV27 CASSLSVRQINTGELFF TGTGCCAGCAGTTTATCAGTCCGGCAGATTAACACCGGGGAGCTGTTTTTT
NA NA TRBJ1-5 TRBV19 CASSLTFRNQPQHF TGTGCCAGTAGTCTAACTTTCAGGAATCAGCCCCAGCATTTT
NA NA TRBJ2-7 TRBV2 CASFAEGTYEQYF TGTGCCAGCTTCGCGGAGGGTACCTACGAGCAGTACTTC
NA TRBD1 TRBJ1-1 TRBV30 CAWSEGQGSTEAFF TGTGCCTGGAGTGAGGGACAGGGAAGCACTGAAGCTTTCTTT
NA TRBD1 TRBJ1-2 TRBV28 CASSLSDRGGYGYTF TGTGCCAGCAGTTTATCCGACAGGGGGGGCTATGGCTACACCTTC
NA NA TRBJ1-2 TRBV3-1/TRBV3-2 CASSPYRVYGYTF TGTGCCAGCAGCCCTTACAGGGTCTATGGCTACACCTTC
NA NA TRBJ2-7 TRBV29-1 CSVRSGPYEQYF TGCAGCGTCCGGTCGGGCCCCTACGAGCAGTACTTC
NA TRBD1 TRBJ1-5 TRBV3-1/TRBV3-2 CASSQGQGYSNQPQHF TGTGCCAGCAGCCAAGGACAGGGTTATAGCAATCAGCCCCAGCATTTT
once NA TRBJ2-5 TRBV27 CASSLGLKETQYF TGTGCCAGCAGTTTAGGATTAAAAGAGACCCAGTACTTC
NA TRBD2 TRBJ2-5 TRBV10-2 CASSDIAGETQYF TGCGCCAGCAGTGATATAGCGGGAGAGACCCAGTACTTC
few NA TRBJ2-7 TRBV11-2 CASSSTSGLYEQYF TGTGCCAGCAGCTCGACGTCAGGTTTGTACGAGCAGTACTTC
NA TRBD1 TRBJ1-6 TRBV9 CASSVGSSQTGSPLHF TGTGCCAGCAGCGTAGGGTCGTCACAGACAGGGTCACCCCTCCACTTT
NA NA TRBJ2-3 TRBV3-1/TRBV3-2 CASSQVPGAVDTQYF TGTGCCAGCAGCCAAGTACCAGGGGCAGTAGATACGCAGTATTTT
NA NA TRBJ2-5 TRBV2 CASNTDWQETQYF TGTGCCAGCAACACCGATTGGCAAGAGACCCAGTACTTC
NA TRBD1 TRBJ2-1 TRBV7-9 CASRDRYNEQFF TGTGCCAGCAGGGACAGGTACAATGAGCAGTTCTTC
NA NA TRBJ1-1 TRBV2 CASSVLTNTEAFF TGTGCCAGCAGTGTCCTGACGAACACTGAAGCTTTCTTT
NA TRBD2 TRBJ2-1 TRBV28 CASSSPGGRAINEQFF TGTGCCAGCAGTTCCCCGGGGGGGAGGGCCATCAATGAGCAGTTCTTC
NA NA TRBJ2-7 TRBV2 CASSTEREQYF TGTGCCAGCAGTACCGAGCGCGAGCAGTACTTC
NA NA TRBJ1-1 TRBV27 CASSRGGEDSEAFF TGTGCCAGCAGCAGGGGAGGTGAGGACTCTGAAGCTTTCTTT
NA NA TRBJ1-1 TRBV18 CASSMEQQGEAFF TGTGCCAGCTCCATGGAGCAGCAGGGTGAAGCTTTCTTT
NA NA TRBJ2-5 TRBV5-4 CASSPSGETQYF TGTGCCAGCAGCCCCAGTGGGGAGACCCAGTACTTC
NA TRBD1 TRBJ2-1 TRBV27 CASSFLPQPGTGHFNEQFF TGTGCCAGCAGTTTCCTTCCGCAACCAGGGACAGGCCATTTCAATGAGCAGTTCTTC
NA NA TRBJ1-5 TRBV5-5 CASSLTSRVGNQPQHF TGTGCCAGCAGCTTAACCTCGCGGGTGGGCAATCAGCCCCAGCATTTT
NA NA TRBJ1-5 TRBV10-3 CAISDRGVPQPQHF TGTGCCATCAGTGACAGAGGGGTCCCTCAGCCCCAGCATTTT
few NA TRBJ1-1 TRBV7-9 CASSLAHGGDTEAFF TGTGCCAGCAGCTTAGCCCACGGAGGGGACACTGAAGCTTTCTTT
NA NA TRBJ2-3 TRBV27 CASSFNTDTQYF TGTGCCAGCAGTTTTAACACAGATACGCAGTATTTT
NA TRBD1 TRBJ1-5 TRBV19 CASRGRQGAGNQPQHF TGTGCCAGTAGGGGGAGACAGGGGGCCGGCAATCAGCCCCAGCATTTT
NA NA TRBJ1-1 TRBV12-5 CASRRDTQNTEAFF TGTGCTAGCCGAAGGGACACTCAGAACACTGAAGCTTTCTTT
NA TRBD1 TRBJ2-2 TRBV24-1 CATSDRDRGGTGELFF TGTGCCACCAGTGACCGTGACAGGGGAGGCACCGGGGAGCTGTTTTTT
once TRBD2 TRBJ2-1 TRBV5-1 CASEESGLHNEQFF TGCGCCAGCGAAGAATCGGGACTACACAATGAGCAGTTCTTC
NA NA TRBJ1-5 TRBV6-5 CASSLSRDPGQPQHF TGTGCCAGCAGCCTATCCAGGGATCCGGGTCAGCCCCAGCATTTT
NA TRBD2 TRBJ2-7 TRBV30 CAWSVSGVEQYF TGTGCCTGGAGTGTAAGCGGGGTCGAGCAGTACTTC
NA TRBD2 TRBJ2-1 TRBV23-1 CATSRGEGFVEENEQFF TGCGCCACCTCCCGGGGGGAGGGATTTGTAGAGGAGAATGAGCAGTTCTTC
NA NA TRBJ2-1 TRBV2 CASSEAPGLSSYNEQFF TGTGCCAGCAGTGAAGCTCCCGGACTTTCCTCCTACAATGAGCAGTTCTTC
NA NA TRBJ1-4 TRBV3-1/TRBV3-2 CASSQDPGQRGKLFF TGTGCCAGCAGCCAAGATCCAGGACAGCGAGGAAAACTGTTTTTT
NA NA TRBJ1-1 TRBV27 CASSPRNWVWAFF TGTGCCAGCAGTCCTCGAAACTGGGTCTGGGCTTTCTTT
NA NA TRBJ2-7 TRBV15 CATSRDLGGGARDEQYF TGTGCCACCAGCAGAGATTTGGGGGGGGGCGCTCGGGACGAGCAGTACTTC
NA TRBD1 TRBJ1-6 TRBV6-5 CASSYTRGGNNSPLHF TGTGCCAGCAGTTATACCCGAGGGGGCAATAATTCACCCCTCCACTTT
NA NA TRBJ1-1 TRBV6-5 CASRLPGENTEAFF TGTGCCAGCAGACTCCCAGGAGAGAACACTGAAGCTTTCTTT
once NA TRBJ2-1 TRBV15 CATSRDPSISSYNEQFF TGTGCCACCAGCAGAGATCCGTCCATTAGCTCCTACAATGAGCAGTTCTTC
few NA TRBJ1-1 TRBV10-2 CASREVTVGEAFF TGCGCCAGCAGAGAGGTGACGGTGGGAGAAGCTTTCTTT
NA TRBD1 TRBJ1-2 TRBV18 CASSPYDREGYTF TGTGCCAGCTCACCATACGACAGGGAAGGCTACACCTTC
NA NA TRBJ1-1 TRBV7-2 CASSLHPLLNTEAFF TGTGCCAGCAGCTTACATCCCCTATTGAACACTGAAGCTTTCTTT
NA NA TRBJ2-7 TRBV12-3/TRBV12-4 CASSLGPRVEQYF TGTGCCAGCAGTTTAGGGCCCCGGGTCGAGCAGTACTTC
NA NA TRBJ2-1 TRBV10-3 CAISDQTGVDEQFF TGTGCCATCAGTGACCAGACCGGCGTTGATGAGCAGTTCTTC
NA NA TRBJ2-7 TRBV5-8 CASSSRGLRNEQYF TGTGCCAGCAGCTCCAGGGGCCTAAGAAACGAGCAGTACTTC